This T cell receptor (beta chain) was sequenced for a study of OX40 agonist ivuxolimab in advanced cancers. About the investigation overall: Ivuxolimab was an agonistic, fully human IgG2 monoclonal antibody directed against OX40 (CD134), a costimulatory receptor. Intravenous ivuxolimab was administered to patients every 2 weeks at six dose levels: 0.01, 0.1, 0.3, 1.5, 3 and 10 mg/kg. Among the approximately 54 dose-escalation patients, approximately 20 had hepatocellular carcinoma, 15 or so melanoma, 9 renal cell carcinoma and 9 head and neck cancer. In the dose-escalation cohort, 70% to 85% of patients were male, and the mean age was 60 years with a range of about 20 to 90. Prior anti-PD-1, anti-PD-L1 or anti-CTLA-4 therapy was permitted, and 35% to 40% of dose-escalation patients had received checkpoint inhibitors. Partial responses occurred in three dose-escalation patients: two with cutaneous melanoma and one with hepatocellular carcinoma. The purpose of peripheral TCRbeta sequencing was to test whether ivuxolimab changed TCR sequence diversity and led to clonal T-cell expansion. The paper describes the monotherapy dose-escalation part (N = 52 patients) of the phase I trial of ivuxolimab.

For sequencing of the TCRbeta CDR3 region, genomic DNA was extracted from the sorted cells. The immunoSEQ Assay was used to sequence the TCRbeta CDR3 regions. TCRdb's version of the immuneACCESS table is confined to in-frame rearrangements and falls short of the full clone set. An unresolved V gene accounts for under half of the shortfall where checked; the remainder is of unknown origin. Across this sample there are 60,000 to 70,000 clones, with approximately 92% seen only once. The top ten clonotypes cover about 12% of the sample. Per the germline V gene, SGHNT is the CDR1 and YENEEA is the CDR2. The CDR3, from cysteine to phenylalanine, totals 15 residues. The CDR3 DNA has 45 bases and is translated from base 1. The V end loses 6 bases and the J end loses 1 base, and a stretch of 16 bases separates them. Patients with autoimmune disease history or receiving systemic immunosuppression were excluded from the trial. Peripheral blood for TCR sequencing was collected from all dose cohorts at baseline, on cycle 4 day 1, and on cycle 7 day 1. Samples came from an open-label, multicenter, first-in-human phase I dose-escalation trial of ivuxolimab. Adults with locally advanced or metastatic melanoma, renal cell, hepatocellular, or head and neck squamous cell carcinoma were enrolled in the trial. Before TCR sequencing, CD4+ T cells and CD8+ T cells from peripheral blood were sorted into separate populations.

On this clone itself: Its antigen is currently not known. There are no base qualities to consult, and no much larger clone falls within one base.

Here is what the overall study found, with its caveats: After ivuxolimab, more expanded clones were found on average in CD8+ T cells than in CD4+ T cells. At doses of 0.1 to 3.0 mg/kg, clonal expansion of both CD4+ and CD8+ T cells in blood was seen between baseline and week 6. Low levels of normalized T-cell clonal expansion were also seen in some patients who did not respond. The antigen specificity of the clonally expanded peripheral T cells was not determined. In partial responders in the 0.1-3.0 mg/kg groups, normalized peripheral clonal expansion was found to be among the lowest, especially among CD8+ T cells.

This TCR came from an adult with an advanced solid tumor such as melanoma, head and neck, liver or kidney cancer. The rearranged segments are TRBV11-3 and TRBJ2-7; perhaps TRBD2 is the D gene, with 8 bases matching. The sample here was CD4+ or CD8+ T cells sorted from blood, taken in a trial of the OX40 agonist ivuxolimab. The nucleotide sequence is TGTGCCAGCAGTACAGGGGCGGGGGGATCCTACGAGCAGTACTTC. It specifies CASSTGAGGSYEQYF.